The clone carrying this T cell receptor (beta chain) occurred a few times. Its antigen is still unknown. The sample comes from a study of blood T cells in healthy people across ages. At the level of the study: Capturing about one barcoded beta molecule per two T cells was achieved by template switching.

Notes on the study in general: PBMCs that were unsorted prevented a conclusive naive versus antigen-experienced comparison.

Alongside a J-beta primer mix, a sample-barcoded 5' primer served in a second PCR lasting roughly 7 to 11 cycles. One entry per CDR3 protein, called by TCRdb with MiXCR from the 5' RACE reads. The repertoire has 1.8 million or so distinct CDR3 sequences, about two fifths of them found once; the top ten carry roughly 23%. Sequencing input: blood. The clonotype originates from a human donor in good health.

CDR3 residues: CASRGQPGQGNTYEQYF. In nucleotides, the CDR3 is TGTGCCAGCAGGGGACAACCGGGACAGGGAAATACCTACGAGCAGTACTTC. V is TRBV5-5 and J is TRBJ2-7, with 9 bases that match TRBD1. Per the germline V gene, CDR1 is SGHKS and CDR2 is YYEKEE (reference sequence). CDR3 size: 17 residues. The J segment lost 2 bases and the V segment lost 5 bases, leaving 14 bases of the junction unmatched.